These T cell receptor beta chains were read from a single sample in a study of immune cell composition in non-small cell lung cancer. Repertoires were generated with immunoSEQ multiplex PCR, while TCRdb's copy carries only in-frame clones and drops some. Here the sample spans 14,000 or so clones, roughly 80% being singletons. Sequenced material: lung tumor tissue. The receptors derive from a human donor with non-small cell lung cancer. CDR3s include the opening cysteine and the closing phenylalanine or tryptophan.

V	J	CDR3
TRBV7-3	TRBJ2-3	CASSPLGGTDTQYF
TRBV30	TRBJ1-5	CAWSPNSQSYPQHF
TRBV5-4	TRBJ1-2	CASSLGFVGARGQGGYTF
TRBV5-8	TRBJ1-5	CASHVGNQPQHF
TRBV4-3	-	CASSQAAGGPIHEQYF
TRBV9	TRBJ2-1	CASSVPSGRGAASNEQFF
TRBV9	TRBJ2-1	CASRKVDGSGMDEQFF
TRBV28	TRBJ1-1	CASSLPMNTEAFF
TRBV7-2	TRBJ2-5	CASSRTSGRSETQYF
TRBV7-3	TRBJ2-1	CASSSQLPNEQFF
TRBV18	TRBJ2-5	CASSPKETQYF
TRBV12-5	TRBJ2-3	CASGLPRDTQYF
TRBV11-2	TRBJ1-2	CASSPRQGTNYGYTF
TRBV28	TRBJ1-1	CASSTGYRTEAFF
TRBV28	TRBJ2-3	CASSPGADDTQYF
TRBV10-3	TRBJ2-5	CAISAGKETQYF
TRBV5-1	TRBJ1-2	CASSLGPGANYGYTF
TRBV30	TRBJ2-5	CAWSVPSGRTQYF
TRBV5-1	TRBJ2-5	CASRPDSGREETQYF
TRBV29-1	TRBJ2-1	CSVAGPARNEQFF
TRBV30	TRBJ2-4	CAWSVPQGSKNIQYF
TRBV19	TRBJ2-6	CASSPQPTGRGRANVLTF
TRBV15	TRBJ2-1	CATSRVTTLVGNEQFF
TRBV5-4	TRBJ2-3	CASSLDSLGTDTQYF